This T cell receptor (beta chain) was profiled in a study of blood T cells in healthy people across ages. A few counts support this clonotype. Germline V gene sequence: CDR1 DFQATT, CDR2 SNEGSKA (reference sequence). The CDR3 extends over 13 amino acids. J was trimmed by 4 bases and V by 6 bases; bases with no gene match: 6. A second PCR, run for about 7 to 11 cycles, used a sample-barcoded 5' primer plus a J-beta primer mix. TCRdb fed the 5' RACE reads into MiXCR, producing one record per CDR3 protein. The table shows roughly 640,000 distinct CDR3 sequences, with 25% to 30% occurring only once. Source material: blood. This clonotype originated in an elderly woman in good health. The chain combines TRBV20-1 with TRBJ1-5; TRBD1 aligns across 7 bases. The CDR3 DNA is TGCAGTGCGAAAGGACAGGCTAATCAGCCCCAGCATTTT. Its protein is CSAKGQANQPQHF.